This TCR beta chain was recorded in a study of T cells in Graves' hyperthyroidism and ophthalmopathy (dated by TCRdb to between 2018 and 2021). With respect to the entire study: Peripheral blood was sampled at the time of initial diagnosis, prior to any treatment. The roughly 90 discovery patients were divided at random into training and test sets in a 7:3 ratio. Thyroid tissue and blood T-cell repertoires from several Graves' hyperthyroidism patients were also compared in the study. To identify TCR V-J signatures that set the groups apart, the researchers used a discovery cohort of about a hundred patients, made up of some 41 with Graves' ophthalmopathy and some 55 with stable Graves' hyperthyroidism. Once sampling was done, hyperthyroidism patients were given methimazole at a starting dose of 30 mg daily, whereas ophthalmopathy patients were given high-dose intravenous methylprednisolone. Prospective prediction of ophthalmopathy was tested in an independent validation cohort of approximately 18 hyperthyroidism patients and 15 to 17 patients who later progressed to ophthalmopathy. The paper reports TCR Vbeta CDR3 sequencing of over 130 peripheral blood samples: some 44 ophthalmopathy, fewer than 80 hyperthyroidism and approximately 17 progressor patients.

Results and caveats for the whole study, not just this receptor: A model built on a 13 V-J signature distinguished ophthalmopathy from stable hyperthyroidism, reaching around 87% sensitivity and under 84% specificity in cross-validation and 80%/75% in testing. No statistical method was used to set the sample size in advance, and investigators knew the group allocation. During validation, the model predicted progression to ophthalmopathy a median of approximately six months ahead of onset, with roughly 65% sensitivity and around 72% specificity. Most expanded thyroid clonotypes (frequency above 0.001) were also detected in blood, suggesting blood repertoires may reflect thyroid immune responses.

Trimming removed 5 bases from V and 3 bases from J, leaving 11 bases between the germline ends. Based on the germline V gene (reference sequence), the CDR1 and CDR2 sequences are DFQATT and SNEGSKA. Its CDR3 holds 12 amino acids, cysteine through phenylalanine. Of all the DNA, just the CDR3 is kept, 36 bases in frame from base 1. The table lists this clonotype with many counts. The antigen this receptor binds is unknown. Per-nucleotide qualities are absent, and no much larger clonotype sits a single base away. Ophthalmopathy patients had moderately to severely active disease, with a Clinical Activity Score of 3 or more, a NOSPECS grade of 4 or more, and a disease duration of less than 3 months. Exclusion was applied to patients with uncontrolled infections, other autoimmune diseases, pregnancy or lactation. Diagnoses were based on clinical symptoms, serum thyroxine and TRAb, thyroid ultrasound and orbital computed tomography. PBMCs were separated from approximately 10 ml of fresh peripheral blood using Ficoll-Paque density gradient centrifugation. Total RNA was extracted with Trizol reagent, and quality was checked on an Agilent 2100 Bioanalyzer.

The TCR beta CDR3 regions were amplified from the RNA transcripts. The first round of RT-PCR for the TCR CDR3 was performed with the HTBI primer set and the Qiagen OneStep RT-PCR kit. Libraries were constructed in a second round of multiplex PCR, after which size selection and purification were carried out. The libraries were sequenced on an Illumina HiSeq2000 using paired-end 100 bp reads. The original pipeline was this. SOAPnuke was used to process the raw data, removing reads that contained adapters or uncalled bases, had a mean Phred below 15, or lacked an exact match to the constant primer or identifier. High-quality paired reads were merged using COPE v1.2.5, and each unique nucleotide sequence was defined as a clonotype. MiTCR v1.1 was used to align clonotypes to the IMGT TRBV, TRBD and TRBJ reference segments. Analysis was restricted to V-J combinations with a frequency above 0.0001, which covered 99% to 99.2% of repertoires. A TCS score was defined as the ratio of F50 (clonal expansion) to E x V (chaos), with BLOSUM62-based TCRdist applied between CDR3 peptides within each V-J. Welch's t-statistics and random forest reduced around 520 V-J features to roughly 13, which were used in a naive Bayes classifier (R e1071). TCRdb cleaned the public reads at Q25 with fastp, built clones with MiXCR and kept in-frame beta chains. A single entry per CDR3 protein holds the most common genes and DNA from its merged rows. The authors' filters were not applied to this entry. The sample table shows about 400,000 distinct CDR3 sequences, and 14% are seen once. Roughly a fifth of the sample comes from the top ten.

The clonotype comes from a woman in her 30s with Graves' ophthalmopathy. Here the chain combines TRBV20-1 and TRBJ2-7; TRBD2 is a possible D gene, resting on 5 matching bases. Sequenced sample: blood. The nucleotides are TGCAGTGCTCCTGACTACCACTACGAGCAGTACTTC. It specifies CSAPDYHYEQYF.